The text below deals with one T cell receptor (beta chain). Its antigen is as yet unknown. This CDR3 has 14 residues. The junction had 1 base not matched to a gene; V was cut back by 0 bases and J by 4 bases. From germline, CDR1 is SGHNT and CDR2 YYREEE (reference sequence). Libraries were prepared by immunoSEQ multiplex PCR; TCRdb keeps only in-frame clonotypes and omits some of them. The profile shows over 100,000 clones, over 80% of them singletons. The record originates from a study of CD4+ T cells in melanoma. Regarding the study as a whole: A reported correlation linked neoantigen-specific CD4+ T cells to CD8+, macrophage and B cell function. Neoantigen-specific CD4+ T cells in melanoma reportedly had diverse differentiation states.

This clonotype originated in a human donor with melanoma. The chain recombines TRBV5-4 with TRBJ2-1; 7 bases align to TRBD1. The sequenced sample was peripheral blood. The CDR3 coding sequence is TGTGCCAGCAGCTTGGTGGGACAGTACAATGAGCAGTTCTTC. Protein sequence: CASSLVGQYNEQFF.